This T cell receptor (beta chain) appears in the sequencing data of a study of cytomegalovirus exposure and HLA in healthy donors. Use of 60 Vbeta and 13 Jbeta primers characterized the PCR. TCRdb's table, derived via immunoSEQ multiplex PCR, lists solely in-frame clones and lacks some. This listing includes tens of thousands of clones. As regards this clone: The antigen remains undetermined.

Whole-study results and caveats: Rare TCR sequences predominated, though certain public TCRs were found in many donors. In a later analysis, HLA-associated beta chains showed higher expansion and lower generation probabilities than comparable chains. Researchers catalogued some 160 TCR beta chains as cytomegalovirus-associated. By HLA locus, TCR association rates varied in a later analysis, with DRB1 showing the most and HLA-C the fewest.

Germline-derived CDR1 and CDR2 are ENHRY and SYGVKD. V lost 3 bases to trimming and J lost 8 bases, with 13 bases between them. The CDR3 consists of 13 residues. The sequencing input was PBMCs. The TCR originated in a man between 45 and 60 years old in good health and CMV-seropositive. This chain connects TRBV10-3 to TRBJ1-2; TRBD1 might be the D (6 bases). CDR3 bases: TGTGCCATCAGTGATGGGGAGGGGGGCGGCTACACCTTC. Translation: CAISDGEGGGYTF.